Listed below are T cell receptor beta chains from one sample, sequenced in a study of molecular identifiers for immune sequencing clone quantification. TCRdb reprocessed the PCR reads with MiXCR, giving one entry per CDR3 protein. The table includes 9,500 to 15,000 distinct CDR3 sequences, about 17% detected once. The material sequenced was naive CD8+ T cells from blood, with Jurkat cell RNA spiked in. The receptor set was obtained from a human donor in good health. Some libraries in this study had Jurkat cell RNA spiked in. Both conserved end residues are part of each CDR3. A D gene is named only where the DNA matches it firmly. Size tells how often a clone was seen (once, few, many) or the class of an expanded clone, and some rows leave it out.

D: TRBD1
size: medium-sized
J: TRBJ2-2
V: TRBV3-1
DNA: TGTGCCAGCAGCCAATCCCTGGGACAGGGGACCGGGGAGCTGTTTTTT
CDR3: CASSQSLGQGTGELFF

D: TRBD2
size: medium-sized
J: TRBJ2-7
V: TRBV20-1
DNA: TGCAGTGCTAGAGATTTGACTAGCGGAAATCTGTACGAGCAGTACTTC
CDR3: CSARDLTSGNLYEQYF

D: -
size: medium-sized
J: TRBJ2-1
V: TRBV29-1
DNA: TGCAGCGTTGAAGAAAGTTGGAATGAGCAGTTCTTC
CDR3: CSVEESWNEQFF

D: -
size: medium-sized
J: TRBJ1-1
V: TRBV27
DNA: TGTGCCAGCAGAACCGGGGCCACTGAAGCTTTCTTT
CDR3: CASRTGATEAFF

D: TRBD2
size: medium-sized
J: TRBJ2-7
V: TRBV10-3
DNA: TGTGCCATCAGGGGACTAGCGGCTGAGAGTTACGAGCAGTACTTC
CDR3: CAIRGLAAESYEQYF

D: TRBD2
size: -
J: TRBJ2-7
V: TRBV6-2/TRBV6-3
DNA: TGTGCCAGCAGTTACTCACTAGCGGATGTCTCCTACGAGCAGTACTTC
CDR3: CASSYSLADVSYEQYF

D: -
size: many
J: TRBJ1-2
V: TRBV30
DNA: TGTGCCTGGAGTGTGGGGCGGCATGGCTACACCTTC
CDR3: CAWSVGRHGYTF

D: -
size: medium-sized
J: TRBJ2-2
V: TRBV7-9
DNA: TGTGCCTCCCTCCTGAACACCGGGGAGCTGTTTTTT
CDR3: CASLLNTGELFF

D: -
size: many
J: TRBJ2-3
V: TRBV2
DNA: TGTGCCAGCAGTGGGTATCCCCTCCATTTT
CDR3: CASSGYPLHF

D: -
size: medium-sized
J: TRBJ2-7
V: TRBV20-1
DNA: TGCAGTGCTAGACCCGGGACATCCCTAGGGGAGCAGTACTTC
CDR3: CSARPGTSLGEQYF

D: -
size: many
J: TRBJ2-3
V: TRBV2
DNA: TGTGCCAGCGAGCAGCTGATCACAGATACGCAGTATTTT
CDR3: CASEQLITDTQYF

D: -
size: -
J: TRBJ2-3
V: TRBV3-1
DNA: TGTGCCAGCAGCCTAGATCTCGCGGGGCAGGACACAGATACGCAGTATTTT
CDR3: CASSLDLAGQDTDTQYF

D: -
size: few
J: TRBJ2-7
V: TRBV27
DNA: TGTGCCAGCAGTTTAAAGGGGCAGGGCTACGAGCAGTACTTC
CDR3: CASSLKGQGYEQYF

D: -
size: few
J: TRBJ2-1
V: TRBV12-3/TRBV12-4
DNA: TGTGCCAGCAGTTTAGGCTCGGATAACAATGAGCAGTTCTTC
CDR3: CASSLGSDNNEQFF

D: -
size: many
J: TRBJ1-4
V: TRBV6-5
DNA: TGTGCCAGCACAAACGGACGTCCCTTGGAAAAACTGTTTTTT
CDR3: CASTNGRPLEKLFF

D: -
size: -
J: TRBJ1-4
V: TRBV28
DNA: TGTGCCAGCAGTTTATCGTATGAAAAACAGTTTTTT
CDR3: CASSLSYEKQFF

D: -
size: -
J: TRBJ2-3
V: TRBV6-2/TRBV6-3
DNA: TGTGCCCGCAGTTCGGCGCGGGCCGTCCCACACGCAGATACGCAGTATTTT
CDR3: CARSSARAVPHADTQYF

D: TRBD2
size: medium-sized
J: TRBJ2-7
V: TRBV5-1
DNA: TGCGCCAGCAGCTGGGACCAAGGACTAGCGGCCTACGAGCAGTACTTC
CDR3: CASSWDQGLAAYEQYF

D: TRBD1
size: many
J: TRBJ2-5
V: TRBV28
DNA: TGTGCCAGCAGGCCTGAGACAGGGGGGCGAGAGACCCAGTACTTC
CDR3: CASRPETGGRETQYF

D: -
size: many
J: TRBJ2-7
V: TRBV7-2
DNA: TGTGCCAGCAGCTTAGGACTAGCCTACGAGCAGTACTTC
CDR3: CASSLGLAYEQYF

D: -
size: many
J: TRBJ2-5
V: TRBV28
DNA: TGTGCCAGCAGTTTTATCCCAGGAGAGACCCAGTACTTC
CDR3: CASSFIPGETQYF

D: TRBD2
size: -
J: TRBJ2-3
V: TRBV7-6
DNA: TGTGCCAGCAGCTTCGAAGCGGGAGGACCAGATACGATGTATTTT
CDR3: CASSFEAGGPDTMYF